A single sample is the source of the 27 T cell receptor beta chains below, sequenced in a study of CD8 T cells in Susac syndrome. A quantity of about 0.5 to 1 ug RNA underwent reverse transcription using random hexamers. In TCRdb, the immunoSEQ multiplex PCR reads were re-called with MiXCR into one record per CDR3 protein. The table lists some 180,000 distinct CDR3 sequences, about 94% of them singletons, with 0.099% in the top ten. Sequenced material: CD4+ T cells from PBMCs. These receptors all come from a human donor with Susac syndrome.

The gene calls are TRBV28 and TRBJ2-5; TRBD1 agrees at 7 bases. The germline V gene encodes CDR1 MDHEN and CDR2 SYDVKM. With V trimmed by 6 bases and J by 2 bases, 6 bases remained unmatched. This CDR3 is built from 14 residues. The CDR3 coding sequence is TGTGCCAGCAGCCTGGGACAGACTCAAGAGACCCAGTACTTC. Protein sequence: CASSLGQTQETQYF.

The genes are TRBV24-1 and TRBJ2-1, with a tentative D call TRBD1 (5 bases). Trimming stripped 6 bases from V and 6 bases from J, with 8 bases between. CDR1 and CDR2 (germline): KGHDR, SFDVKD. The CDR3 is 12 residues long. The CDR3 DNA is TGTGCCACCAGTACAGGCGGCAATGAGCAGTTCTTC. It translates to CATSTGGNEQFF.

This chain joins TRBV7-9 and TRBJ2-7; D assignment may be TRBD1 or TRBD2 (5 bases each). Trimming removed 5 bases from V and 5 bases from J, with 10 bases in between. The CDR3 runs 12 residues. Per the germline V gene, CDR1 is SEHNR and CDR2 is FQNEAQ (reference sequence). The CDR3 is CASSPRGNEQYF. The CDR3 nucleotides read TGTGCCAGCAGCCCCCGGGGCAACGAGCAGTACTTC.

The chain links TRBV11-2 to TRBJ1-3; D not certain. The CDR3 sequence is 12 residues long. Per germline, CDR1 SGHAT and CDR2 FQNNGV. V was cut by 5 bases and J by 8 bases, with 10 bases left in between. CDR3 region: CASSLRRDTIYF. CDR3 sequence (DNA): TGTGCCAGCAGCCTTCGCCGGGACACCATATATTTT.

The rearrangement joins TRBV6-5 to TRBJ1-1; D is unresolved. Trimming cost V 6 bases and J 4 bases, with 6 bases left between them. The CDR3 sequence is 11 residues long. Per germline, CDR1 MNHEY and CDR2 SVGAGI. The CDR3, as DNA: TGTGCCAGCAGACGGAGCACTGAAGCTTTCTTT. It yields the protein CASRRSTEAFF.

The V and J genes are TRBV20-1 and TRBJ2-7, with 10 positions matching TRBD2. Looked up from germline, CDR1 is DFQATT and CDR2 is SNEGSKA (reference sequence). Trimming took 0 bases from V and 1 from J; bases not matched to a gene: 0. This CDR3 contains 14 residues. The CDR3 nucleotides read TGCAGTGCTAGAGAACTAGCGGGATCCTACGAGCAGTACTTC. This gives the protein CSARELAGSYEQYF.

The chain carries TRBV20-1 and TRBJ2-5; the match to TRBD2 covers 11 bases. Germline V gene data show CDR1 as DFQATT and CDR2 as SNEGSKA (reference sequence). The CDR3 is 15 residues long. V lost 3 bases to trimming and J lost 4 bases; unmatched junction nucleotides: 7. The CDR3 DNA reads TGCAGTGCTAGTTACCCTAGCGGGGGGATAGAGACCCAGTACTTC. Protein sequence: CSASYPSGGIETQYF.

This chain links TRBV30 with TRBJ2-4, with TRBD2 identical over 14 bases. The V and J ends lost 1 base and 2 bases, in that order; junction bases with no gene match: 4. The CDR3 covers 17 residues. Germline V CDR1 and CDR2: GTSNPN, SVGIG (reference sequence). CDR3 nucleotide sequence: TGTGCCTGGAGTGGCCGGACTAGCGGGAGGACCAAAAACATTCAGTACTTC. This sequence encodes CAWSGRTSGRTKNIQYF.

This sequence joins TRBV24-1 and TRBJ2-1; possible D gene TRBD2, 5 bases. CDR1 and CDR2 (germline): KGHDR, SFDVKD. V lost 4 bases, J lost 9 bases, and 12 bases lay in between. This CDR3 comprises 13 residues. In nucleotides, the CDR3 is TGTGCCACCAGTGAGTCGGCGGGCACTGAGCAGTTCTTC. This sequence encodes CATSESAGTEQFF.

The V gene is TRBV3-1, the J gene TRBJ1-1, with 8 bases matching TRBD1. Unmatched junction bases numbered 4, after V lost 4 bases and J lost 3 bases. The CDR3 covers 14 residues. Germline loops: CDR1 LGHDT, CDR2 YNNKEL (reference sequence). Written as DNA, the CDR3 is TGTGCCAGCAGCCTCGGACAGGGACACACTGAAGCTTTCTTT. This translates into CASSLGQGHTEAFF.

This rearrangement joins TRBV7-2 to TRBJ1-5; no firm D call. The ends were cut back, 4 bases at V and 5 bases at J, with 9 bases in the middle. CDR1 and CDR2 (germline): SGHTA, FQGNSA. The CDR3 sequence is 13 residues long. CDR3 amino acids: CASSSRRYQPQHF. The CDR3 DNA reads TGTGCCAGCAGCTCCCGTCGGTATCAGCCCCAGCATTTT.

This clonotype was recorded once. The V gene is TRBV28, the J gene TRBJ2-7, with 8 bases aligning to TRBD2. The CDR3 has 14 residues. CDR1 is MDHEN, CDR2 SYDVKM, per germline. The junction had 7 bases not matched to a gene; V was cut back by 6 bases and J by 3 bases. The CDR3 loop reads CASRRGATLYEQYF. The CDR3 DNA is TGTGCCAGCAGGCGGGGGGCGACACTCTACGAGCAGTACTTC.

The sample holds one count of this clonotype. V is TRBV11-2 and J is TRBJ2-7; 8 positions match TRBD2. Unmatched junction bases numbered 14, after V lost 3 bases and J lost 7 bases. The CDR3 is 16 residues long. Germline CDR1 is SGHAT and CDR2 is FQNNGV. The CDR3, as DNA: TGTGCCAGCAGCTTGATAGTGAGCGGGAGATTGGATGAGCAGTACTTC. It yields the protein CASSLIVSGRLDEQYF.

The chain has TRBV5-4 and TRBJ2-7; TRBD2 is a possible D gene (6 bases). The germline gives CDR1 SGHNT, CDR2 YYREEE (reference sequence). The CDR3 length is 13 residues. V was trimmed by 5 bases and J by 4 bases, leaving 13 bases between them. The chain's CDR3 is CASSRERGYEQYF. The CDR3 bases are TGTGCCAGCAGTCGGGAGCGTGGGTACGAGCAGTACTTC.

This chain uses TRBV20-1 with TRBJ1-5; 7 positions agree with TRBD1. Germline assignment: CDR1 DFQATT and CDR2 SNEGSKA (reference sequence). The CDR3 is made up of 14 amino acids. J was trimmed by 5 bases and V by 3 bases; bases with no gene match: 7. The CDR3 reads CSASRGQGDQPQHF. CDR3 sequence (DNA): TGCAGTGCTAGTCGGGGCCAGGGGGATCAGCCCCAGCATTTT.

This chain connects TRBV14 to TRBJ2-7; TRBD2 matches at 7 bases. V shed 0 bases, J shed 7 bases, and the junction held 9 bases outside the gene matches. This CDR3 has 15 amino acids. The germline CDR1 and CDR2 sequences are SGHDN and FVKESK. The CDR3 DNA is TGTGCCAGCAGCCAAGACCTGGGAGGGCCCTGGGAGCAGTACTTC. Translation: CASSQDLGGPWEQYF.

The sample holds a few counts of this clonotype. V usage is TRBV7-9 and J usage is TRBJ2-5; 10 bases map to TRBD1. Trimming took 1 base from V and 5 from J; bases not matched to a gene: 10. The CDR3 is made up of 17 amino acids. CDR1 and CDR2 (germline): SEHNR, FQNEAQ (reference sequence). CDR3 bases: TGTGCCAGCAGCTTAGGGCTCTGGGACAGGGGACGGGAGACCCAGTACTTC. This translates into CASSLGLWDRGRETQYF. The full variable domain, completed using reference TRBV7-9 and TRBJ2-5, is DTGVSQNPRHKITKRGQNVTFRCDPISEHNRLYWYRQTLGQGPEFLTYFQNEAQLEKSRLLSDRFSAERPKGSFSTLEIQRTEQGDSAMYLCASSLGLWDRGRETQYFGPGTRLLVL.

V usage is TRBV28 and J usage is TRBJ2-1, with 9 bases fitting TRBD2. J lost 3 bases, V lost 5 bases, and 11 bases had no gene match. Germline values: CDR1 MDHEN, CDR2 SYDVKM. This CDR3 spans 17 amino acids. The CDR3 spells CASSATSGSPFYNEQFF. DNA for the CDR3: TGTGCCAGCAGTGCGACTAGCGGTTCTCCATTCTACAATGAGCAGTTCTTC.

This clonotype was observed a single time. The chain uses TRBV24-1 and TRBJ2-5; D is uncertain. CDR1 KGHDR and CDR2 SFDVKD come from the germline V gene. This CDR3 is 15 amino acids long. V lost 6 bases and J lost 2, with 15 bases in between. The chain's CDR3 is CATSLTLEWQETQYF. The CDR3, as DNA: TGTGCCACCAGTCTTACCCTAGAGTGGCAAGAGACCCAGTACTTC.

The rearrangement uses TRBV6-5 and TRBJ2-6; TRBD1 is a possible D gene (6 bases). The V gene lost 6 bases and the J gene lost 3 bases, with 12 bases spanning the gap. Looked up from germline, CDR1 is MNHEY and CDR2 is SVGAGI. The CDR3 extends over 15 amino acids. The CDR3 protein is CASSNRASGANVLTF. CDR3 bases: TGTGCCAGCAGCAACAGGGCAAGTGGGGCCAACGTCCTGACTTTC.

The chain carries TRBV28 and TRBJ1-1; D call uncertain. Germline CDR1 reads MDHEN; CDR2 reads SYDVKM. V gave up 6 bases and J gave up 1 base, with 15 bases separating them. The CDR3 has 15 residues. The CDR3 here is CASSAPRLQNTEAFF. The CDR3 region has the DNA TGTGCCAGCAGCGCGCCTAGGTTGCAGAACACTGAAGCTTTCTTT.

This clonotype was found once. The rearrangement links TRBV7-2 to TRBJ2-1, with 8 nucleotides matching TRBD1. This CDR3 has 15 residues. Trimming cost V 7 bases and J 2 bases; bases outside gene matches: 7. The V gene's germline CDR1 is SGHTA and CDR2 FQGNSA. CDR3 amino acids: CASNRGQVTYNEQFF. In DNA form, the CDR3 reads TGTGCCAGCAACCGGGGACAGGTGACCTACAATGAGCAGTTCTTC.

This chain links TRBV20-1 with TRBJ2-2; 8 bases are a match to TRBD1. The trim removed 5 bases at V and 3 bases at J, leaving 8 bases unmatched. The CDR3 is made up of 15 amino acids. The germline gives CDR1 DFQATT, CDR2 SNEGSKA (reference sequence). The CDR3 here is CSAGPGQAYTGELFF. In nucleotides, the CDR3 is TGCAGTGCTGGACCGGGACAGGCTTACACCGGGGAGCTGTTTTTT.

The V call is TRBV20-1, the J call TRBJ2-7; 8 bases align to TRBD2. V shed 0 bases and J 3 bases; nucleotides not matched to a gene: 4. From germline, CDR1 is DFQATT and CDR2 SNEGSKA (reference sequence). This CDR3 has 14 residues. This chain's CDR3 is CSARDFGGDYEQYF. CDR3 nucleotide sequence: TGCAGTGCTAGAGATTTCGGGGGGGACTACGAGCAGTACTTC.

The CDR3 is CASSSDGTAPYEQYF. In DNA form, the CDR3 reads TGTGCCAGCAGCTCTGATGGGACAGCTCCCTACGAGCAGTACTTC. V and J are TRBV28 and TRBJ2-7; 7 bases are a match to TRBD1. This CDR3 is 15 amino acids long. The J segment lost 2 bases and the V segment lost 6 bases, leaving 10 bases of the junction unmatched. Looked up from germline, CDR1 is MDHEN and CDR2 is SYDVKM.

The rearrangement uses TRBV5-1 and TRBJ2-7, with a possible D match to TRBD1 (5 bases). CDR3 length equals 14 residues. V lost 0 bases and J lost 7, with 14 bases in between. Germline V gene sequence: CDR1 SGHRS, CDR2 YFSETQ. The CDR3 sequence: CASSLVPGYLEQYF. The CDR3 DNA reads as TGCGCCAGCAGCTTGGTTCCAGGGTACCTGGAGCAGTACTTC.

The genes are TRBV18 and TRBJ1-2, with 7 bases aligning to TRBD1. Germline trimming cut 2 bases from V and 6 bases from J; bases unmatched to any gene: 9. This CDR3 comprises 15 residues. Germline values: CDR1 KGHSH, CDR2 LQKENI. The CDR3 loop is CASSPATGAANGYTF. Written as DNA, the CDR3 is TGTGCCAGCTCACCAGCAACAGGGGCCGCAAATGGCTACACCTTC.